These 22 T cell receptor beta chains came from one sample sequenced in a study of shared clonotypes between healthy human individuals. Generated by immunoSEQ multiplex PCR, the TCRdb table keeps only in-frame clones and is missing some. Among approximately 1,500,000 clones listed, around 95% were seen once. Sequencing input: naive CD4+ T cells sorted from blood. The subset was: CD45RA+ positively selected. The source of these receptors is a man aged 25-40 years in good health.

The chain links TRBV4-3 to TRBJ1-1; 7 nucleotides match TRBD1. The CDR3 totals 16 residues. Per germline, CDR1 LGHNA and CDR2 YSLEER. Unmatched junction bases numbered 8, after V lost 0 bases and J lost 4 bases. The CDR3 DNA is TGCGCCAGCAGCCAAGAATTTGTGGCAGGGGGCACTGAAGCTTTCTTT. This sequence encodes CASSQEFVAGGTEAFF.

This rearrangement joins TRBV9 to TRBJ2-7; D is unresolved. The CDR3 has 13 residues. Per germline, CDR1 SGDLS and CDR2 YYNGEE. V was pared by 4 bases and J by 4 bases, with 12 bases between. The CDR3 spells CASSPFLGYEQYF. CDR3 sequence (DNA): TGTGCCAGCAGCCCCTTTTTAGGATACGAGCAGTACTTC.

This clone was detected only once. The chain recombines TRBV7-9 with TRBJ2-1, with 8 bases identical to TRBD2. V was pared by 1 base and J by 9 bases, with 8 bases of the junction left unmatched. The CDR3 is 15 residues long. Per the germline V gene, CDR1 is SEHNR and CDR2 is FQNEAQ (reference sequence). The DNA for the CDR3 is TGTGCCAGCAGCTTAGTACACGGGAGGGCCGGTGAGCAGTTCTTC. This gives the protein CASSLVHGRAGEQFF.

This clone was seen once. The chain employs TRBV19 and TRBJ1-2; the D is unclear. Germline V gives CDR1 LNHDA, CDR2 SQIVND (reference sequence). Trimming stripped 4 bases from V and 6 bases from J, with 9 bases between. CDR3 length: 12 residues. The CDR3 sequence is CASSNPFDGYTF. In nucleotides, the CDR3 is TGTGCCAGTAGTAACCCCTTTGATGGCTACACCTTC.

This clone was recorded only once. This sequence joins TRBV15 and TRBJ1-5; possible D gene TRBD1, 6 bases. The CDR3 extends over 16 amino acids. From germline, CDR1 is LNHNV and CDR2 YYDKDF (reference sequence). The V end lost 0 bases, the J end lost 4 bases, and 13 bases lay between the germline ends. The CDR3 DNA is TGTGCCACCAGCAGAGATTTGGTACAGGGTAATCAGCCCCAGCATTTT. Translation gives CATSRDLVQGNQPQHF.

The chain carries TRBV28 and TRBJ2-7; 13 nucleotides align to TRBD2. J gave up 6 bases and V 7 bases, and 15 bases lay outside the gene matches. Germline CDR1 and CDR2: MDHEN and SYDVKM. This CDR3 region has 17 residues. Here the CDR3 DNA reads TGTGCCAGCAAGTTGGAGGCCGGACTAGCGGGAGCGGGCGAGCAGTACTTC. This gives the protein CASKLEAGLAGAGEQYF.

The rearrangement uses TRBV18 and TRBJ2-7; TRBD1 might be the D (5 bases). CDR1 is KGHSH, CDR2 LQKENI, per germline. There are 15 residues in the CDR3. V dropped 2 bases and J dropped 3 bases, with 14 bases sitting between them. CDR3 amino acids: CASSPRSGINYEQYF. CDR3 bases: TGTGCCAGCTCACCAAGGTCAGGGATCAACTACGAGCAGTACTTC.

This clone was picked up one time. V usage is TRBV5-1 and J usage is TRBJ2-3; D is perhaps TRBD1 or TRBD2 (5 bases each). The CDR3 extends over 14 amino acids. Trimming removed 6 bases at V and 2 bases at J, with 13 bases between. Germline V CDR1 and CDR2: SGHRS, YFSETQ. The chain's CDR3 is CASTAGGSTDTQYF. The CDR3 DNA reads TGCGCCAGCACGGCTGGGGGATCCACAGATACGCAGTATTTT.

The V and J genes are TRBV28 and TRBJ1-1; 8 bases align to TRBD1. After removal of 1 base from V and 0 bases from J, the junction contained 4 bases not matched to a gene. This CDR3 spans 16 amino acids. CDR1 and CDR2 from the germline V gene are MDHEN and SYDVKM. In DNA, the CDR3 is TGTGCCAGCAGTTTATTGGGACAGGCTATGAACACTGAAGCTTTCTTT. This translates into CASSLLGQAMNTEAFF.

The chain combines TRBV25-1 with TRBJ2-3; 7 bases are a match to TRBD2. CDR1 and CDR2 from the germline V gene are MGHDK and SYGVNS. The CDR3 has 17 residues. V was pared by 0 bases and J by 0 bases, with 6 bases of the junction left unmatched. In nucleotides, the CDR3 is TGTGCCAGCAGTGAATATGGCCTAGCGGCTAGCACAGATACGCAGTATTTT. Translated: CASSEYGLAASTDTQYF.

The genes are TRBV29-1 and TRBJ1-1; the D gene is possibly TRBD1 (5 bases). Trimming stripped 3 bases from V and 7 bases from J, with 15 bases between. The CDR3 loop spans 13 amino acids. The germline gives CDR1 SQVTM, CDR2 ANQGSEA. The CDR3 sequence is CSVEPGPPGEAFF. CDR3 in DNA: TGCAGCGTTGAGCCGGGGCCCCCGGGTGAAGCTTTCTTT.

The CDR3 is CASSQEDGYNEQFF. The DNA for the CDR3 is TGTGCCAGCAGCCAGGAGGACGGTTACAATGAGCAGTTCTTC. This chain links TRBV11-2 with TRBJ2-1; D is possibly TRBD2 (5 bases). CDR3 size: 14 residues. Trimming took 5 bases from V and 4 from J, leaving 12 bases between them. In germline, CDR1 is SGHAT, CDR2 FQNNGV.

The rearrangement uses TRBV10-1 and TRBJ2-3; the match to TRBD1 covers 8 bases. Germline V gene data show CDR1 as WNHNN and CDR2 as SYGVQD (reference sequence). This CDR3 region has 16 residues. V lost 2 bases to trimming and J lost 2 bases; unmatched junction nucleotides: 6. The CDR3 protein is CASSEVRGLYTDTQYF. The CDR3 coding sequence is TGCGCCAGCAGTGAGGTCAGGGGGCTCTACACAGATACGCAGTATTTT.

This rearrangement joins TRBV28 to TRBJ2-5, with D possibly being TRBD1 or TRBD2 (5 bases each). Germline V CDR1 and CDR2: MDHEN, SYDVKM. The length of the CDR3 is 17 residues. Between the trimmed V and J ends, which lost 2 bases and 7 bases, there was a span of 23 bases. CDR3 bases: TGTGCCAGCAGTTTAGTCCCGGGGCAATGGGGTTCCAGGACCCAGTACTTC. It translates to CASSLVPGQWGSRTQYF. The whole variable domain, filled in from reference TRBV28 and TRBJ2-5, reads DVKVTQSSRYLVKRTGEKVFLECVQDMDHENMFWYRQDPGLGLRLIYFSYDVKMKEKGDIPEGYSVSREKKERFSLILESASTNQTSMYLCASSLVPGQWGSRTQYFGPGTRLLVL.

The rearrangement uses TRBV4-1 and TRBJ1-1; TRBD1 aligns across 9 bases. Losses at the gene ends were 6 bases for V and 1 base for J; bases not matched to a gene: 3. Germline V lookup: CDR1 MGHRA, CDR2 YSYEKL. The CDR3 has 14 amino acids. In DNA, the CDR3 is TGCGCCAGCAGATGGACAGGGGCGAACACTGAAGCTTTCTTT. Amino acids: CASRWTGANTEAFF.

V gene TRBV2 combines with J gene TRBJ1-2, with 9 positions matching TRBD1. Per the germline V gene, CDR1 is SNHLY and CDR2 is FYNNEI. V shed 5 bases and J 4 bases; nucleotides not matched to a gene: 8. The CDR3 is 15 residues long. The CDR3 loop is CASSPRGQGGYGYTF. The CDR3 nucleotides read TGTGCCAGCAGTCCGAGGGGACAGGGCGGCTATGGCTACACCTTC.

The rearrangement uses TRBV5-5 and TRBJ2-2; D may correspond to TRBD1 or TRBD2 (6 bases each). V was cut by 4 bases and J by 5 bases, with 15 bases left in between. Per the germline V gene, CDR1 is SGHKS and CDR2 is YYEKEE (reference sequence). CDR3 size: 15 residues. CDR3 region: CASSIKGGWTGELFF. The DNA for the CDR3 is TGTGCCAGCAGCATAAAGGGGGGCTGGACCGGGGAGCTGTTTTTT.

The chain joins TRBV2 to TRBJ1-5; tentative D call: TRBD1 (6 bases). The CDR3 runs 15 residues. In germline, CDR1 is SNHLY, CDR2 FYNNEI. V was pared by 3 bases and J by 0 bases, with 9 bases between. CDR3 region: CASSDGDISNQPQHF. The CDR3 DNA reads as TGTGCCAGCAGTGATGGGGACATTAGCAATCAGCCCCAGCATTTT.

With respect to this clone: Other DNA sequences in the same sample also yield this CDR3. The CDR3 reads CASSVRLAGNTGELFF. In nucleotides, the CDR3 is TGTGCCAGCAGCGTCCGACTAGCGGGGAACACCGGGGAGCTGTTTTTT. This sequence joins TRBV9 and TRBJ2-2; TRBD2 aligns across 10 bases. V shed 2 bases and J 1 base; nucleotides not matched to a gene: 2. Germline values: CDR1 SGDLS, CDR2 YYNGEE. The CDR3 length is 16 residues.

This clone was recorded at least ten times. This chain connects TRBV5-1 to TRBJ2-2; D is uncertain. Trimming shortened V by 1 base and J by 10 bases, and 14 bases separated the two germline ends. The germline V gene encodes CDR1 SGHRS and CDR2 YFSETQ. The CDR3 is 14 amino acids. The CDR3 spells CASSLIGVGEELFF. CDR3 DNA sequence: TGCGCCAGCAGCTTGATAGGAGTTGGTGAGGAGCTGTTTTTT.

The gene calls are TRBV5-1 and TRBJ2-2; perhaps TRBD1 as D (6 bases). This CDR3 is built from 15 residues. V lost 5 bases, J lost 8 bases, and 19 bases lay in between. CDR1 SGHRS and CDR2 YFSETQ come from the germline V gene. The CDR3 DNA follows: TGCGCCAGCAGGACGGACAGCGGCGCCCCAGGGGAGCTGTTTTTT. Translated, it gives CASRTDSGAPGELFF.

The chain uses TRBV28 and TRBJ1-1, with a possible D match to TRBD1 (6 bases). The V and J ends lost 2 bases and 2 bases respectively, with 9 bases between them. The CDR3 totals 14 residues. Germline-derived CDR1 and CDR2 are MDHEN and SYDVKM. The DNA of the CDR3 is TGTGCCAGCAGTTTAGTGACAGGTAACACTGAAGCTTTCTTT. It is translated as CASSLVTGNTEAFF. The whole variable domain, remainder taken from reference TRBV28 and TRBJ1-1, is DVKVTQSSRYLVKRTGEKVFLECVQDMDHENMFWYRQDPGLGLRLIYFSYDVKMKEKGDIPEGYSVSREKKERFSLILESASTNQTSMYLCASSLVTGNTEAFFGQGTRLTVV.